Sequencing of this T cell receptor (beta chain) was carried out in a study of blood T cell repertoires in COVID-19. Participants' reported clinical history set cohort assignment. V shed 4 bases and J 1 base; nucleotides not matched to a gene: 3. CDR1 is SGHRS, CDR2 YFSETQ, per germline. The CDR3 runs 16 residues. Generated by immunoSEQ multiplex PCR, the TCRdb table keeps only in-frame clones and is missing some. This table has fewer than 350,000 clones, roughly 85% appearing once. J is TRBJ1-5 and V is TRBV5-1, with TRBD1 matching 12 bases. The sequence derives from a woman aged 25 to 39 who had been exposed to COVID-19. The sequenced sample consisted of PBMCs or T cells enriched from blood (not recorded which). CDR3 protein: CASSPGQGASNQPQHF. CDR3 coding DNA: TGCGCCAGCAGCCCGGGACAGGGGGCGAGCAATCAGCCCCAGCATTTT.